One and the same sample provided the 3 T cell receptor beta chains below, sequenced in a study of Tregs in tolerant kidney transplant recipients. Mixed chimerism was transient after nonmyeloablative marrow transplants from related graft donors. Sequencing was performed with immunoSEQ multiplex PCR; in TCRdb, only in-frame clones are kept and a portion is missing. Of 80,000 or so clones detected, about 91% appear once; the ten largest clones hold 1.6%. The sample here was CD4+ T cells from blood (PBMCs), taken 24 months after the transplant. Every receptor here comes from a human patient who received a combined kidney and bone marrow transplant. The graft donor may account for some of the T cells.

This chain connects TRBV6-6 to TRBJ1-4; D is possibly TRBD1 (5 bases). Germline values: CDR1 MNHNY, CDR2 SVGAGI (reference sequence). V was pared by 4 bases and J by 0 bases, with 12 bases between. This CDR3 region has 16 residues. In DNA form, the CDR3 reads TGTGCCAGCAGTTCCGGAAGGACAACAACTAATGAAAAACTGTTTTTT. It encodes CASSSGRTTTNEKLFF.

Details on this clone: The junction departs from germline at one end; a sequencing error may be responsible. The chain is built from TRBV4-3 and TRBJ1-2; the D gene is possibly TRBD1 (6 bases). There are 15 residues in the CDR3. Germline V gives CDR1 LGHNA, CDR2 YSLEER. The CDR3 is CASSQDRGANYDYTF. CDR3 DNA: TGCGCCAGCAGCCAAGACAGGGGCGCTAACTATGACTACACCTTC.

J is TRBJ1-5 and V is TRBV19, with unresolved D. CDR3 length: 16 residues. V dropped 6 bases and J dropped 4 bases, with 19 bases sitting between them. Per germline, CDR1 LNHDA and CDR2 SQIVND (reference sequence). The CDR3 sequence is CASSQWGGGPNQPQHF. CDR3 coding DNA: TGTGCCAGTAGCCAATGGGGAGGAGGACCTAATCAGCCCCAGCATTTT.